These 9 T cell receptor beta chains share one sample of origin, sequenced in a study of T-cell reconstitution after alpha-beta-depleted transplantation in children. The TCRbeta library incorporated unique molecular identifiers. TCRdb reprocessed the PCR reads with MiXCR, giving one entry per CDR3 protein. The sample lists 140,000 or so distinct CDR3 sequences; 7.5% to 9% were seen once. The sequences come from PBMCs, mostly from graft donor cells, collected 180 days after TCRalphabeta/CD19-depleted stem cell transplant. The receptors were sampled from a female patient under 10 years old who had a stem cell transplant for congenital amegakaryocytic thrombocytopenia, so the T cells may come from the graft donor.

This clonotype occurred many times. This chain connects TRBV5-6 to TRBJ2-7, with TRBD2 identical over 8 bases. Germline V gives CDR1 SGHDT, CDR2 YYEEEE. The CDR3 has 15 residues. V was pared by 4 bases and J by 3 bases, with 9 bases of the junction left unmatched. CDR3 residues: CASSLGASGFYEQYF. The CDR3 nucleotides are TGTGCCAGCAGCCTGGGCGCTAGCGGGTTCTACGAGCAGTACTTC. Looking up the rest from reference TRBV5-6 and TRBJ2-7 gives the full variable domain: DAGVTQSPTHLIKTRGQQVTLRCSPKSGHDTVSWYQQALGQGPQFIFQYYEEEERQRGNFPDRFSGHQFPNYSSELNVNALLLGDSALYLCASSLGASGFYEQYFGPGTRLTVT.

V usage is TRBV7-7 and J usage is TRBJ2-1; D is ambiguous. CDR3 size: 15 residues. Trimming removed 6 bases at V and 7 bases at J, with 19 bases between. CDR1 is SSHAT and CDR2 is FNYEAQ in the germline V gene (reference sequence). This CDR3 is CASSHFRVVRNEQFF. The CDR3 coding sequence is TGTGCCAGCAGTCACTTTAGGGTGGTTCGGAATGAGCAGTTCTTC.

The V gene is TRBV4-1, the J gene TRBJ1-2; 7 bases are a match to TRBD1. Per germline, CDR1 MGHRA and CDR2 YSYEKL. The CDR3 extends over 14 amino acids. Unmatched junction bases numbered 9, after V lost 8 bases and J lost 3 bases. The CDR3: CASRSPGQHYGYTF. The CDR3 region has the DNA TGCGCCAGCCGCTCTCCGGGACAGCACTATGGCTACACCTTC.

This chain connects TRBV2 to TRBJ2-2, with D maybe TRBD2 (7 bases). Per the germline V gene, CDR1 is SNHLY and CDR2 is FYNNEI. Trimming left V 0 bases short and J 9 bases short, with 20 bases between. The CDR3 length is 17 residues. DNA for the CDR3: TGTGCCAGCAGTGAAGCTGGGTGGGGGGGGCGTTCGAGGGAGCTGTTTTTT. Protein product: CASSEAGWGGRSRELFF.

This chain connects TRBV7-9 to TRBJ1-2, with 9 positions matching TRBD1. CDR3 length equals 14 residues. CDR1 and CDR2 (germline): SEHNR, FQNEAQ (reference sequence). Trimming removed 5 bases from V and 8 bases from J; junction bases left unmatched: 9. The CDR3 DNA sequence: TGTGCCAGCAGCCCACAGGGGGCCTTCTACGGCTACACCTTC. As protein: CASSPQGAFYGYTF.

This clonotype has more than one count but fewer than ten. This chain links TRBV7-9 with TRBJ2-2; D uncertain. The CDR3 length is 15 residues. The V end lost 3 bases, the J end lost 0 bases, and 8 bases lay between the germline ends. Germline CDR1 SEHNR, CDR2 FQNEAQ (reference sequence). CDR3 coding DNA: TGTGCCAGCAGCTTGACTTTCGCGAACACCGGGGAGCTGTTTTTT. Translation gives CASSLTFANTGELFF.

This clonotype was recorded at least ten times. The chain is built from TRBV12-3 or TRBV12-4 and TRBJ1-2; a weak D match, TRBD1 (5 bases). Trimming removed 7 bases from V and 6 bases from J, with 18 bases in between. The CDR3 runs to 14 residues. The CDR3 bases are TGTGCCAGCATCTCCGGGTCAGGGCCCCATGGCTACACCTTC. It is translated as CASISGSGPHGYTF.

The chain joins TRBV19 to TRBJ1-5, with D tentatively TRBD1 (5 bases). The germline V and J ends were trimmed by 1 base and 6 bases, with 16 bases remaining between them. Looked up from germline, CDR1 is LNHDA and CDR2 is SQIVND (reference sequence). The CDR3 covers 16 residues. Here the CDR3 reads CASSIAPTEGRQPQHF. Written as DNA, the CDR3 is TGTGCCAGTAGTATAGCGCCGACAGAAGGCCGTCAGCCCCAGCATTTT.

In its sample, this clonotype was seen many times. The V call is TRBV12-3 or TRBV12-4, the J call TRBJ2-7; no definite D call. Trimming took off 5 bases at V and 0 bases at J, with 8 bases between the two ends. The CDR3 is made up of 13 amino acids. DNA of the CDR3: TGTGCCAGCAGTACGGTTTCCTCCTACGAGCAGTACTTC. Translation gives CASSTVSSYEQYF.